The next 7 T cell receptor beta chains were all read from a single sample in a study of OX40 agonist ivuxolimab in advanced cancers. Sequencing was performed with immunoSEQ multiplex PCR; in TCRdb, only in-frame clones are kept and a portion is missing. The table records 100,000 to 150,000 clones, 80% to 95% of them present only once. The input for sequencing was CD4+ or CD8+ T cells sorted from blood, taken in a trial of the OX40 agonist ivuxolimab. These TCRs come from an adult with an advanced solid tumor such as melanoma, head and neck, liver or kidney cancer.

The rearrangement uses TRBV27 and TRBJ1-1, with unresolved D. Germline V gives CDR1 MNHEY, CDR2 SMNVEV (reference sequence). This CDR3 is 14 amino acids long. Trimming removed 2 bases at V and 3 bases at J, with 10 bases between. The DNA for the CDR3 is TGTGCCAGCAGTTTAATGTGGAGAGACACTGAAGCTTTCTTT. This codes for CASSLMWRDTEAFF.

The V and J genes are TRBV16 and TRBJ1-1; 7 bases are shared with TRBD1. This CDR3 contains 15 residues. J gave up 4 bases and V 4 bases, and 9 bases lay outside the gene matches. Germline CDR1 KGHSY, CDR2 FQNENV. The chain's CDR3 is CASSPGQRGPTEAFF. The CDR3 nucleotides are TGTGCCAGCAGCCCCGGACAGAGGGGGCCCACTGAAGCTTTCTTT.

CDR3 nucleotides: TGTGCCAGTAGTATCGGACAGCTCTGGGTAAACACCATATATTTT. It codes for CASSIGQLWVNTIYF. This rearrangement joins TRBV19 to TRBJ1-3; weak D call: TRBD1 (6 bases). Germline CDR1 is LNHDA and CDR2 is SQIVND (reference sequence). The CDR3 covers 15 residues. V shed 3 bases and J shed 6 bases, with 15 bases lying between them. Full variable domain (outside the CDR3, taken from reference TRBV19 and TRBJ1-3): DGGITQSPKYLFRKEGQNVTLSCEQNLNHDAMYWYRQDPGQGLRLIYYSQIVNDFQKGDIAEGYSVSREKKESFPLTVTSAQKNPTAFYLCASSIGQLWVNTIYFGEGSWLTVV.

The chain is built from TRBV4-2 and TRBJ1-6; 9 bases align to TRBD1. Trimming at V came to 3 bases and at J to 10 bases, leaving 7 bases not matched to a gene. The CDR3 is made up of 15 amino acids. CDR1 is LGHNA and CDR2 is YNFKEQ in the germline V gene. DNA of the CDR3: TGTGCCAGCAGCCACAGGGACAGGGTAACATCACCCCTCCACTTT. This sequence encodes CASSHRDRVTSPLHF.

The rearrangement joins TRBV5-1 to TRBJ1-2; a weak D match, TRBD1 (5 bases). The CDR3 has 15 residues. The germline CDR1 and CDR2 sequences are SGHRS and YFSETQ. With 1 base removed from V and 1 base from J, the gap between germline ends came to 11 bases. In DNA form, the CDR3 reads TGCGCCAGCAGCTTGAGGCAGGGAGATAACTATGGCTACACCTTC. Translating it yields CASSLRQGDNYGYTF.

This rearrangement joins TRBV5-4 to TRBJ2-5; D ambiguous. CDR1 SGHNT and CDR2 YYREEE come from the germline V gene (reference sequence). This CDR3 is built from 13 residues. Trimming pared 4 bases from V and 3 bases from J, leaving 10 bases between. CDR3 sequence (DNA): TGTGCCAGCAGCCCACCCTGGGAAGAGACCCAGTACTTC. Its protein is CASSPPWEETQYF.

This chain uses TRBV28 with TRBJ2-1; D is unclear. The germline gives CDR1 MDHEN, CDR2 SYDVKM. The V end was cut by 2 bases, the J end by 1 base, with 9 bases between. This CDR3 comprises 15 residues. The CDR3 DNA is TGTGCCAGCAGTTTAGCGTTAAGGTCCTACAATGAGCAGTTCTTC. Its protein product is CASSLALRSYNEQFF.